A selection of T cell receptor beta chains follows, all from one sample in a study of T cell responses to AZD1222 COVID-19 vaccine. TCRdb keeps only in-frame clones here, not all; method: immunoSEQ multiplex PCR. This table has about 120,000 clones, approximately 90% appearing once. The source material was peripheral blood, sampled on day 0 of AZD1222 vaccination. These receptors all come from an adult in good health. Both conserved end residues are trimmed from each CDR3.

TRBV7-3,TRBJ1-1,ASRQNLNTEAF
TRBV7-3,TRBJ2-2,ASSLWTSGVSGELF
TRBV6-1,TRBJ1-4,ASSEPWGGLGTNEKLF
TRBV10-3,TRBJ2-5,AISEFQETQY
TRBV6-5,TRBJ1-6,ASWGWNSPLH
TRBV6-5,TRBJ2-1,ASRRTDYNEQF
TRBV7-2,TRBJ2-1,ASSFGTNLNEQF
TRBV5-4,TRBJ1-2,ASSSGQGYGYT
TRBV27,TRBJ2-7,ASRPGQGIYEQY
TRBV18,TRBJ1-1,ASSQMNTEAF
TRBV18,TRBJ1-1,ASSPGYRTNTEAF
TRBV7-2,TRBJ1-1,ASSHSTGGTEAF
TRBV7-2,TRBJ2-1,ASSFGGMNEQF
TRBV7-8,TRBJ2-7,ASSLVQGGYEQY
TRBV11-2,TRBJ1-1,ASSLESLMNTEAF
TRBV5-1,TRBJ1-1,ASSPGQVNTEAF
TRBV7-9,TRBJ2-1,ASSLGGGALNEQF
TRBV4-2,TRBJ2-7,ASSDGTSDVEGQY
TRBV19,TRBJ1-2,ASRGGQASNYGYT
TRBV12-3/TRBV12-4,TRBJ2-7,ASSPGSREQY
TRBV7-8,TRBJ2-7,ASSLGQVYEQY
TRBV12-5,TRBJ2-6,ASGLPGPGANVLT
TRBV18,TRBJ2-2,ASSSREGANTGELF
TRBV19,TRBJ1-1,ASSPRDTLNTEAF
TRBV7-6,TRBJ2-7,ASSLGGDPSYEQY
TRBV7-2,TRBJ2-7,ASSLRLAGEKQY
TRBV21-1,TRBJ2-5,ASSQRSRVRETQY
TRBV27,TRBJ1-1,ASSSYTQGVNTEAF
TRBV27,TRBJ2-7,ASSPTQFIAFYEQY
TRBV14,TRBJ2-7,ASSQVTRNEQY
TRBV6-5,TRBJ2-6,ASSYSGSGANVLT
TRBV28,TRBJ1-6,ASSLPGGTNNSPLH
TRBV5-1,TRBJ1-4,ASSEPMGTNEKLF
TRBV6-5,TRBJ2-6,ASRLVGANVLT
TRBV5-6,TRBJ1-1,ASSLEGFGTEAF
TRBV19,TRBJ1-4,ATMRVGGGGEKLF
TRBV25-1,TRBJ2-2,ASSDPTFPGELF
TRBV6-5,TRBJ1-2,ASSYAGDNNYGYT
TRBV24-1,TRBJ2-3,ATSDPLAEITDTQY
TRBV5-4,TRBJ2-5,ASSDPTTSFKQQETQY
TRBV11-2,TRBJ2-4,ASSLEGRETIQY
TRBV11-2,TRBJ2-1,ASSHRDRDFNEQF
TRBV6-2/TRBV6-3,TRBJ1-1,ASSSGTGNAF
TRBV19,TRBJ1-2,ASSPGTVYYGYT
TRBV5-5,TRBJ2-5,ASSLLGGQAQETQY
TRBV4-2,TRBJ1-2,ASSQDVRGGYGYT
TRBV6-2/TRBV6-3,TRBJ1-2,ASSYGGGNYGYT
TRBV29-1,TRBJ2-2,SVGEGRRELF